The source of this T cell receptor (beta chain) is a study of cytomegalovirus exposure and HLA in healthy donors. Study summary: The roughly 120 validation repertoires, a later analysis reported, used the same platform as the approximately 670 first-cohort repertoires.

Data came from immunoSEQ multiplex PCR; TCRdb stores just in-frame clones and leaves some out. The data hold over 250,000 clones, with approximately 86% observed a single time. The TCR was taken from a woman between 18 and 29 years old in good health and CMV-seronegative. Sequences were obtained from PBMCs.

The CDR3, as DNA: TGTGCCAGCAGTTTATGGGGGGTAGCTAGCGGGAGGGGTGAGCAGTACTTC. It is translated as CASSLWGVASGRGEQYF. The chain recombines TRBV28 with TRBJ2-7; 12 bases map to TRBD2. This CDR3 has 17 residues. From germline, CDR1 is MDHEN and CDR2 SYDVKM. V lost 0 bases and J lost 7; bases outside the gene matches: 10.